The TCR beta chain under discussion was sequenced for a study of blood T cell repertoires in COVID-19. Using immunoSEQ multiplex PCR, the repertoire was profiled, and TCRdb retains in-frame clones only, with some absent. The table includes some 270,000 clones, approximately 85% detected once. Sequenced material: PBMCs or T cells enriched from blood (not recorded which). The sequence was obtained from a woman in her fifties or sixties who had been exposed to COVID-19.

CDR3 DNA: TGTGCCAGCAGCCAAGAAACATTGCATTCACCCCTCCACTTT. Amino acid sequence: CASSQETLHSPLHF. The rearrangement uses TRBV14 and TRBJ1-6; unclear D gene. The V gene's germline CDR1 is SGHDN and CDR2 FVKESK. Trimming took 0 bases from V and 8 from J, leaving 8 bases between them. This CDR3 region has 14 residues.